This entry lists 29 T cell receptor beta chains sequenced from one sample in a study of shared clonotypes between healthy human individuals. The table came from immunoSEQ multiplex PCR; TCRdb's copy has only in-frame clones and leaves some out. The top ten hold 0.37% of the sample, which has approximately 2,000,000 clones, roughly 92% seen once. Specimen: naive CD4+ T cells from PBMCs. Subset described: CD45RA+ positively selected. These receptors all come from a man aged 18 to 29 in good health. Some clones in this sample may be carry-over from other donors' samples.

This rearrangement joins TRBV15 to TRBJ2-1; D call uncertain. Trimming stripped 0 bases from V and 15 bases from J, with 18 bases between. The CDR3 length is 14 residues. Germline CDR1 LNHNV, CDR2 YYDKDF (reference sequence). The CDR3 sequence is CATSRDHGPSWLFF. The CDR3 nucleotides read TGTGCCACCAGCAGAGATCATGGCCCGAGTTGGCTGTTCTTC.

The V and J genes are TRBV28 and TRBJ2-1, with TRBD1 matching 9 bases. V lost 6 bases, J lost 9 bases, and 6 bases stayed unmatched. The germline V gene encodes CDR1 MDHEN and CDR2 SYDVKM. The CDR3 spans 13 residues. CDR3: CASSPGQGPEQFF. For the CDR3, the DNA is TGTGCCAGCAGCCCGGGACAGGGACCTGAGCAGTTCTTC. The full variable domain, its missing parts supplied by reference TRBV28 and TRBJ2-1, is DVKVTQSSRYLVKRTGEKVFLECVQDMDHENMFWYRQDPGLGLRLIYFSYDVKMKEKGDIPEGYSVSREKKERFSLILESASTNQTSMYLCASSPGQGPEQFFGPGTRLTVL.

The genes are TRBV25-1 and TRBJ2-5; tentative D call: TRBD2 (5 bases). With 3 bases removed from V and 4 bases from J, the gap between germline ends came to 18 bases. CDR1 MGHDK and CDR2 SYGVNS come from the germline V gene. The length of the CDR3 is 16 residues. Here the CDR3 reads CASSDSSGREGETQYF. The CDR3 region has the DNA TGTGCCAGCAGTGATTCGAGTGGGAGAGAGGGAGAGACCCAGTACTTC.

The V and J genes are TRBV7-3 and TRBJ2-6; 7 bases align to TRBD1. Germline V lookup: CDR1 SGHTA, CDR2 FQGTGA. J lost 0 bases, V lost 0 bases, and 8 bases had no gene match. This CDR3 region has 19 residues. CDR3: CASSLTRDSKHSGANVLTF. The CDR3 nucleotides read TGTGCCAGCAGCTTAACCCGGGACAGCAAACACTCTGGGGCCAACGTCCTGACTTTC.

The CDR3 loop is CASSVDSRGTEAFF. DNA for the CDR3: TGTGCCAGCAGCGTCGACAGTCGAGGCACTGAAGCTTTCTTT. The rearrangement joins TRBV9 to TRBJ1-1; D perhaps matches TRBD1 (5 bases). V was clipped by 2 bases and J by 4 bases, with 12 bases between them. The CDR3 length is 14 residues. From germline, CDR1 is SGDLS and CDR2 YYNGEE. The variable domain in full, completed from reference TRBV9 and TRBJ1-1, reads DSGVTQTPKHLITATGQRVTLRCSPRSGDLSVYWYQQSLDQGLQFLIQYYNGEERAKGNILERFSAQQFPDLHSELNLSSLELGDSALYFCASSVDSRGTEAFFGQGTRLTVV.

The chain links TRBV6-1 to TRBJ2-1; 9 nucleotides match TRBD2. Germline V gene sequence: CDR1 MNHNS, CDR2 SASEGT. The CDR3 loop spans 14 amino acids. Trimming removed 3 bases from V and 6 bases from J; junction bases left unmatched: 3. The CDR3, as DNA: TGTGCCAGCAGTGAGGGCGGGAGGGCCAATGAGCAGTTCTTC. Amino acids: CASSEGGRANEQFF.

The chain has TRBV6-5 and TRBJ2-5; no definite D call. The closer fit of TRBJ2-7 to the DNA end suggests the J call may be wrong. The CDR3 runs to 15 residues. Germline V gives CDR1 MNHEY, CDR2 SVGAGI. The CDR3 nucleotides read TGTGCCAGCAGTTACTCGAATGCCTACTCCTACGAGCAGTACTTC. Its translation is CASSYSNAYSYEQYF.

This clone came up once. The CDR3 sequence: CASSEELVTTGELFF. CDR3 coding DNA: TGTGCCAGCAGTGAGGAACTAGTTACTACCGGGGAGCTGTTTTTT. The rearrangement links TRBV6-4 to TRBJ2-2, with D tentatively TRBD2 (5 bases). CDR3 length: 15 residues. Germline V gene data show CDR1 as MRHNA and CDR2 as SNTAGT. V lost 3 bases and J lost 5, with 13 bases in between.

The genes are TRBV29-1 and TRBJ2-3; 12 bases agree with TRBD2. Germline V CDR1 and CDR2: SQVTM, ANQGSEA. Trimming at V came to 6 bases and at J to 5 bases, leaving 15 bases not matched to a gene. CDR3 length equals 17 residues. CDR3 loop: CSVGRLAGGLVIDTQYF. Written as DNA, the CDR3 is TGCAGCGTCGGGAGGCTAGCGGGAGGGCTGGTTATAGATACGCAGTATTTT.

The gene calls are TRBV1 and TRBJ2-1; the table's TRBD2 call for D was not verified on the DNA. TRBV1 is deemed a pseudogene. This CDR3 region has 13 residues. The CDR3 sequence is CTSSQDPIWEQFF. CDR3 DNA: TGCACCAGCAGCCAAGATCCTATTTGGGAGCAGTTCTTC.

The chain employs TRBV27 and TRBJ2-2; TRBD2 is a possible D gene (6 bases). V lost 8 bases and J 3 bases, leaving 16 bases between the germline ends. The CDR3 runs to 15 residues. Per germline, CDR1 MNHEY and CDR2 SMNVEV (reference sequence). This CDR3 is CASGQMGLYTGELFF. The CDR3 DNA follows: TGTGCCAGCGGTCAAATGGGACTTTACACCGGGGAGCTGTTTTTT.

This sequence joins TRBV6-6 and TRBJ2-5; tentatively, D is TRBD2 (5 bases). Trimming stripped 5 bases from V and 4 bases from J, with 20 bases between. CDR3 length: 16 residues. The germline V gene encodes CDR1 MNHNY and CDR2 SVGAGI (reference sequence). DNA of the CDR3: TGTGCCAGCAGTCTACCATCCGGAGGAGTGGCAGAGACCCAGTACTTC. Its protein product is CASSLPSGGVAETQYF.

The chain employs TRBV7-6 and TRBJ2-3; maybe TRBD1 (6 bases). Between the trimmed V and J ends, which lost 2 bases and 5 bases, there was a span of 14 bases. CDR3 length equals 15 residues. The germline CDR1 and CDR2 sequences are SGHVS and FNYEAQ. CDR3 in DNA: TGTGCCAGCAGCTTACGATGGGACACTGAAGATACGCAGTATTTT. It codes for CASSLRWDTEDTQYF. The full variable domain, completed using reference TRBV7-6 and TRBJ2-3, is GAGVSQSPRYKVTKRGQDVALRCDPISGHVSLYWYRQALGQGPEFLTYFNYEAQQDKSGLPNDRFSAERPEGSISTLTIQRTEQRDSAMYRCASSLRWDTEDTQYFGPGTRLTVL.

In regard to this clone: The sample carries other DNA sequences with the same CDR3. CDR3 DNA sequence: TGTGCCAGCAGTGAAGTCGGCGGAAACTATGGCTACACCTTC. The encoded protein is CASSEVGGNYGYTF. This chain joins TRBV6-1 and TRBJ1-2; D unclear. Trimming took 1 base from V and 2 from J, leaving 8 bases between them. Germline V gene data show CDR1 as MNHNS and CDR2 as SASEGT. CDR3 length: 14 residues.

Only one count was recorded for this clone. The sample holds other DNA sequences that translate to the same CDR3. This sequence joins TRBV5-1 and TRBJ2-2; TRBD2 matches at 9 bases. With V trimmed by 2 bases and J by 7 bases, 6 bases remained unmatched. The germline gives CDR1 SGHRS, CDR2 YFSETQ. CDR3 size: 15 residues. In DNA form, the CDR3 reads TGCGCCAGCAGCTTCTTAGCGGGAGCCAGCGGGGAGCTGTTTTTT. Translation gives CASSFLAGASGELFF.

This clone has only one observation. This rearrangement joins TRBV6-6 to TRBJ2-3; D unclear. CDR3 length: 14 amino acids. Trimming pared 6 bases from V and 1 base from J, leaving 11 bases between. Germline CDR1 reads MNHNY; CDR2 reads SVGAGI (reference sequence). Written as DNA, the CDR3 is TGTGCCAGCAGCAACGTGGCCCGCACAGATACGCAGTATTTT. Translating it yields CASSNVARTDTQYF.

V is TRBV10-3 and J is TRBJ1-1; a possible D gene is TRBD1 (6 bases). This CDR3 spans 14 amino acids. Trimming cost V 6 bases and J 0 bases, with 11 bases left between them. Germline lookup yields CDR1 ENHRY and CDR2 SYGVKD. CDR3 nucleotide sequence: TGTGCCATCAGGGGGGACATAATGAACACTGAAGCTTTCTTT. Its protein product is CAIRGDIMNTEAFF.

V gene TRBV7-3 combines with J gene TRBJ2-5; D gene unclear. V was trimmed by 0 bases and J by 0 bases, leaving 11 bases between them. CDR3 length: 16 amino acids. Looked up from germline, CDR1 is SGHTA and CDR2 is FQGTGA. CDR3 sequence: CASSLTGSSHQETQYF. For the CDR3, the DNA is TGTGCCAGCAGCTTAACGGGTAGCTCCCACCAAGAGACCCAGTACTTC.

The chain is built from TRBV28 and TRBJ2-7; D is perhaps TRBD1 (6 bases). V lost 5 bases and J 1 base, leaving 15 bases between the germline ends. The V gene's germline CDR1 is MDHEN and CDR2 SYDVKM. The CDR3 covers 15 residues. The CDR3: CASSHDRFQSYEQYF. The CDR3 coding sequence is TGTGCCAGCAGTCACGACAGGTTCCAATCCTACGAGCAGTACTTC.

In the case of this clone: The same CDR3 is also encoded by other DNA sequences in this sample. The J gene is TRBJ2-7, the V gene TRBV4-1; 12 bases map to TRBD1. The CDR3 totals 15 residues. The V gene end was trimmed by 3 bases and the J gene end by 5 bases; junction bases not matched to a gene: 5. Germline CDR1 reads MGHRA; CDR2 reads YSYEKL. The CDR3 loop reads CASSQPRDRGHEQYF. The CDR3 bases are TGCGCCAGCAGCCAGCCTCGGGACAGGGGGCACGAGCAGTACTTC.

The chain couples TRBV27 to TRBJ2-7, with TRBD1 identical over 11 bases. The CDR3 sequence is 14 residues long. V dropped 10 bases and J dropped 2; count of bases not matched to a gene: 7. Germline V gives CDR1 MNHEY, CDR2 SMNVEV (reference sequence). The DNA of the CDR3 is TGTGCCACCAAACGGGGACAGGGGGCCTACGAGCAGTACTTC. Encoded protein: CATKRGQGAYEQYF.

In DNA form, the CDR3 reads TGCGCCAGCAGTGTCAATCCCGGGACAGGGGGCTTTGGCTACACCTTC. This sequence encodes CASSVNPGTGGFGYTF. The V and J genes are TRBV5-1 and TRBJ1-2, with 12 nucleotides matching TRBD1. This CDR3 is built from 16 residues. V gave up 5 bases and J gave up 7 bases; unmatched junction bases: 12. The V gene's germline CDR1 is SGHRS and CDR2 YFSETQ.

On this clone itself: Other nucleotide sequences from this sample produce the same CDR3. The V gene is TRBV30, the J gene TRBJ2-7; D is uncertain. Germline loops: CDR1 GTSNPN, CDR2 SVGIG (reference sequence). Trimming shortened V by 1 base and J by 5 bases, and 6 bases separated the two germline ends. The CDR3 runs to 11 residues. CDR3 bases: TGTGCCTGGAGTGGTAGGGACGAGCAGTACTTC. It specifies CAWSGRDEQYF.

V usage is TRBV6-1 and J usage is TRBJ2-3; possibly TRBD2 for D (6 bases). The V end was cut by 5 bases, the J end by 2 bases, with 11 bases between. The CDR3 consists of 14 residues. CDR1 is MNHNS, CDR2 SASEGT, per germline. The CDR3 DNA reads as TGTGCCAGCAGTTGGGGAGGCTTCACAGATACGCAGTATTTT. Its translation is CASSWGGFTDTQYF.

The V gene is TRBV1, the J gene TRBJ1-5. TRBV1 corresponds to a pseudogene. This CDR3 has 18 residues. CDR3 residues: CTSSRSPHTTRVNQPQHF. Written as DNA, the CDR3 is TGCACCAGCAGCCGTTCTCCCCACACGACCCGGGTCAATCAGCCCCAGCATTTT.

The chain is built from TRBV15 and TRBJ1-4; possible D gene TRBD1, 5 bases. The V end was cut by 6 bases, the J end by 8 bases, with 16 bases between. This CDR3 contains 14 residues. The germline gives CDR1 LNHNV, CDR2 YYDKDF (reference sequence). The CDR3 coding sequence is TGTGCCACCAGTTTGACAGCTGGCGGCGAAAAACTGTTTTTT. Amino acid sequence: CATSLTAGGEKLFF.

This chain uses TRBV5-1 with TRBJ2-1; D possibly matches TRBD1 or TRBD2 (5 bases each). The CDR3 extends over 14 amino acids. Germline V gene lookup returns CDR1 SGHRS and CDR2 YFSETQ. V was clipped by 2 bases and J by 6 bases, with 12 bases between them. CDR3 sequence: CASSFRDPSNEQFF. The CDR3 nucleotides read TGCGCCAGCAGCTTCCGGGACCCTTCCAATGAGCAGTTCTTC.

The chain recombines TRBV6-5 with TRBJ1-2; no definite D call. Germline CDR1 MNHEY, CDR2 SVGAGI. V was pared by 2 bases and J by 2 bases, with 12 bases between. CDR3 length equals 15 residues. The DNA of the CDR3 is TGTGCCAGCAGTTACCTCCCCCTACGAAACTATGGCTACACCTTC. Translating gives CASSYLPLRNYGYTF.

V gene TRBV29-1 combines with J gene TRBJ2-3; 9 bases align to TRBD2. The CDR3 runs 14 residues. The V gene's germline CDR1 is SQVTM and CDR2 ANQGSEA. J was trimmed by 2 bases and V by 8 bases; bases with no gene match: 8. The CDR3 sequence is CSSNSGGPTDTQYF. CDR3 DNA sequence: TGCAGCTCAAATAGCGGGGGCCCCACAGATACGCAGTATTTT.